The present T cell receptor (beta chain) was sequenced within a study of T cell responses to AZD1222 COVID-19 vaccine (dated by TCRdb to the early 2020s). Turning to the overall study: Because spike-specific TCR depth and breadth did not differ between the two schedules, AZD1222 recipients who got a second dose at roughly 4 weeks were pooled with those who got a second dose at roughly 12 weeks. TCR sequencing was performed for roughly 240 trial participants, of whom roughly 200 were given two doses of AZD1222 and about 25 were given two doses of MenACWY control vaccine. Trial participants were enrolled into age subgroups of 18-55, 56-69 and 70-plus years, which contained about 160, 30 and 59 TCR-sequenced participants, respectively. What the authors observed across the whole study: Conclusions about previously exposed vaccinees were limited because only six or seven AZD1222 recipients were SARS-CoV-2 seropositive at baseline. In the small 56-69-year group, the increase in depth fell short of significance, most likely because of low power. A significant rise in spike-specific TCR breadth and depth was observed after two AZD1222 doses relative to day 0 and relative to MenACWY recipients. Because no day 14 peak-response samples were available, repertoires were characterized only after the peak T cell response. Reportedly, almost half of the unique spike-specific TCRs recognized epitopes lying outside the regions that are mutated in the B.1.351 and B.1.1.7 variants. Vaccine-associated CD4 TCRs spanned the whole spike protein, with dominant responses in regions 160-218 and 743-854. Participants were mostly white British, with more females than males. The authors suggested clonal diversity may have been underestimated.

Between the V and J ends, shortened by 3 bases and 7 bases respectively, the junction contains 11 bases. CDR1 and CDR2, per the germline V gene, are KGHSH and LQKENI. The CDR3 numbers 13 residues from cysteine through phenylalanine. Here the CDR3 DNA is all that survives: 39 bases in frame from base 1. In light of the paper, this sample's time point label describes: baseline before first vaccination. Vaccinee samples were obtained from the UK trials COV001 and COV002, which included a single-blind randomized controlled phase 2/3 trial of AZD1222 (ChAdOx1 nCoV-19) in healthy adults. For TCRbeta chain sequencing, PBMC samples were collected from trial participants at day 0 and at day 28 after the second dose. The CDR3 regions of human TCRbeta chains were subjected to immunosequencing. The study's processing was this. Repertoire TCRs were matched against a reference library of SARS-CoV-2-specific TCRs generated with the MIRA antigen-specificity platform. Breadth meant the fraction of unique TCRs that were SARS-CoV-2-associated, whereas depth meant the fraction of total T cells that were SARS-CoV-2-associated. Each spike-specific TCR was assigned to its reactive spike region and to a CD4 or CD8 class using the MIRA data. Log10-transformed breadth and depth values were compared by one-way ANOVA with Sidak's multiple comparisons tests. TCRdb retrieved this table from immuneACCESS and kept in-frame rearrangements only. Not all clones are present; in checked studies, unresolved V genes account for under half, and no reason is known for the remainder. V, J and clone size reflect that table, while D and trimming were determined from the DNA. This sample gives approximately 100,000 clones in total; over 90% of them show up just once. Around 5% of the sample belongs to the ten largest clones.

In the case of this clone: Its antigen remains unidentified. No much larger clone exists at a distance of one base, and base qualities are not known.

The chain uses TRBV18 and TRBJ2-3; the D gene is perhaps TRBD1, on 6 matching bases. Material: peripheral blood, obtained on day 0 of AZD1222 vaccination. This TCR came from an adult in good health. The CDR3 has the sequence CASSPRQENTQYF. The nucleotide sequence reads as follows: TGTGCCAGCTCACCTCGACAGGAAAATACGCAGTATTTT.